This TCR beta chain was sequenced during a study of cytomegalovirus exposure and HLA in healthy donors. Findings of the study overall: Analyses of presence/absence relied on an assumption of roughly uniform sequencing depth across donors.

With 60 Vbeta and 13 Jbeta primers, the PCR was carried out. The assay was immunoSEQ multiplex PCR, and TCRdb's table has in-frame clones only and misses some. The sample yields almost 200,000 clones, roughly three quarters seen once. The count of this clone is one. Its matching antigen is unknown. The CDR3 covers 16 residues. V lost 1 base to trimming and J lost 2 bases; unmatched junction nucleotides: 6. The V gene's germline CDR1 is PRHDT and CDR2 FYEKMQ (reference sequence). The chain is built from TRBV13 and TRBJ2-3, with 7 bases aligning to TRBD2. The clonotype was recovered from a male donor in good health and CMV-seropositive. The sequencing input was PBMCs. The CDR3, as DNA: TGTGCCAGCAGCTTAGCTGGGGGGGGATACACAGATACGCAGTATTTT. Its protein product is CASSLAGGGYTDTQYF.